The 30 T cell receptor beta chains below come from one sample, sequenced in a study of blood T cell repertoires in COVID-19. The table came from immunoSEQ multiplex PCR; TCRdb's copy has only in-frame clones and leaves some out. The sample lists 400,000 to 500,000 clones; approximately 87% were seen once. Sequencing was carried out using PBMCs or T cells enriched from blood (not recorded which). The receptors come from a woman aged 40 to 55 who had recovered from COVID-19.

The chain is built from TRBV3-1 (or the pseudogene TRBV3-2) and TRBJ1-1; the D gene is possibly TRBD1 (5 bases). CDR1 is LGHDT, CDR2 YNNKEL, per germline (reference sequence). V lost 0 bases to trimming and J lost 1 base, with 12 bases between them. This CDR3 contains 16 residues. In DNA, the CDR3 is TGTGCCAGCAGCCAAGATATGGGGCGGGGGAACACTGAAGCTTTCTTT. It is translated as CASSQDMGRGNTEAFF.

The chain uses TRBV12-3 or TRBV12-4 and TRBJ2-1; D might be TRBD1 (7 bases). Trimming shortened V by 7 bases and J by 12 bases, and 19 bases separated the two germline ends. This CDR3 has 13 amino acids. For the CDR3, the DNA is TGTGCCAGCACCCCTCCTGGAGGGGACAGGCAGTTCTTC. As protein: CASTPPGGDRQFF.

This clone was seen only once. The chain employs TRBV7-9 and TRBJ2-1; 7 bases align to TRBD2. Unmatched junction bases numbered 3, after V lost 5 bases and J lost 2 bases. The CDR3 runs 14 residues. Germline V CDR1 and CDR2: SEHNR, FQNEAQ (reference sequence). DNA of the CDR3: TGTGCCAGCAGCCTCGCGGGAGCCTACAATGAGCAGTTCTTC. Its protein product is CASSLAGAYNEQFF.

J is TRBJ1-1 and V is TRBV28; D is unresolved. Trimming took off 3 bases at V and 14 bases at J, with 16 bases between the two ends. Germline V gene data show CDR1 as MDHEN and CDR2 as SYDVKM. The CDR3 loop spans 12 amino acids. For the CDR3, the DNA is TGTGCCAGCAGTTTTCACGGGGAGCGGAAGTTCTTT. Translated: CASSFHGERKFF.

This clone was picked up one time. The chain is built from TRBV5-5 and TRBJ2-3, with TRBD2 identical over 8 bases. The CDR3 is 14 amino acids. The V gene's germline CDR1 is SGHKS and CDR2 YYEKEE (reference sequence). Losses at the gene ends were 5 bases for V and 5 bases for J; bases not matched to a gene: 7. CDR3 DNA: TGTGCCAGCAGGGAGGGGACTAGTCAAGATACGCAGTATTTT. Its protein is CASREGTSQDTQYF. Complete variable domain (other parts from reference TRBV5-5 and TRBJ2-3): DAGVTQSPTHLIKTRGQQVTLRCSPISGHKSVSWYQQVLGQGPQFIFQYYEKEERGRGNFPDRFSARQFPNYSSELNVNALLLGDSALYLCASREGTSQDTQYFGPGTRLTVL.

This clone showed up just a few times. This rearrangement joins TRBV11-2 to TRBJ2-7, with 14 bases that match TRBD2. Germline lookup yields CDR1 SGHAT and CDR2 FQNNGV. Unmatched junction bases numbered 4, after V lost 1 base and J lost 5 bases. This CDR3 has 16 residues. CDR3 DNA sequence: TGTGCCAGCAGCTTAGGGGGGGGACTAGCGGGAGACGAGCAGTACTTC. Amino acid sequence: CASSLGGGLAGDEQYF.

This chain connects TRBV12-5 to TRBJ2-3; the match to TRBD2 covers 7 bases. Looked up from germline, CDR1 is LGHNT and CDR2 is FRNRAP. V was clipped by 6 bases and J by 14 bases; unmatched bases: 8. The CDR3 has 11 amino acids. The CDR3 DNA is TGTGCTAGTGGCCAGGCGACTAGCTGGTATTTT. Amino acids: CASGQATSWYF. Combining the CDR3 with reference TRBV12-5 and TRBJ2-3 gives the whole variable domain DARVTQTPRHKVTEMGQEVTMRCQPILGHNTVFWYRQTMMQGLELLAYFRNRAPLDDSGMPKDRFSAEMPDATLATLKIQPSEPRDSAVYFCASGQATSWYFGPGTRLTVL.

The V gene is TRBV18, the J gene TRBJ1-2; unclear D gene. Per the germline V gene, CDR1 is KGHSH and CDR2 is LQKENI. Trimming took 1 base from V and 6 from J, leaving 12 bases between them. The CDR3 consists of 14 residues. CDR3 DNA sequence: TGTGCCAGCTCACCACAACCGGGGAGAAATGGCTACACCTTC. It yields the protein CASSPQPGRNGYTF.

The chain couples TRBV30 to TRBJ2-7, with D perhaps matching TRBD2 (6 bases). The ends were cut back, 7 bases at V and 4 bases at J, with 11 bases in the middle. This CDR3 contains 11 residues. Germline assignment: CDR1 GTSNPN and CDR2 SVGIG (reference sequence). Here the CDR3 reads CASTEGYEQYF. The CDR3 DNA is TGTGCCTCCACGGAGGGGTACGAGCAGTACTTC.

The chain combines TRBV19 with TRBJ2-1; the D gene is possibly TRBD1 (5 bases). The V end was cut by 6 bases, the J end by 0 bases, with 12 bases between. Germline CDR1 and CDR2: LNHDA and SQIVND (reference sequence). This CDR3 region has 15 residues. DNA for the CDR3: TGTGCCAGTAGACCAGGACACCTCTCCTACAATGAGCAGTTCTTC. Translated, it gives CASRPGHLSYNEQFF. Drawing the rest from reference TRBV19 and TRBJ2-1, the complete variable domain is DGGITQSPKYLFRKEGQNVTLSCEQNLNHDAMYWYRQDPGQGLRLIYYSQIVNDFQKGDIAEGYSVSREKKESFPLTVTSAQKNPTAFYLCASRPGHLSYNEQFFGPGTRLTVL.

This clone was detected only once. The gene calls are TRBV27 and TRBJ2-3; D remains ambiguous. Trimming took off 5 bases at V and 4 bases at J, with 10 bases between the two ends. This CDR3 is 13 amino acids long. In germline, CDR1 is MNHEY, CDR2 SMNVEV (reference sequence). Here the CDR3 DNA reads TGTGCCAGCAGTCACCGTCGGGCAGATACGCAGTATTTT. As protein: CASSHRRADTQYF.

The chain joins TRBV2 to TRBJ2-5; D ambiguous. The germline V gene encodes CDR1 SNHLY and CDR2 FYNNEI. V lost 0 bases to trimming and J lost 7 bases, with 6 bases between them. CDR3 size: 12 residues. For the CDR3, the DNA is TGTGCCAGCAGTGAAGCAGCCGTGACCCAGTACTTC. As protein: CASSEAAVTQYF.

V usage is TRBV5-1 and J usage is TRBJ2-3; 15 nucleotides agree with TRBD2. Trimming cost V 2 bases and J 6 bases; bases outside gene matches: 10. In germline, CDR1 is SGHRS, CDR2 YFSETQ. The CDR3 loop spans 18 amino acids. The CDR3 DNA follows: TGCGCCAGCAGCTTTTTTCCGGGACTAGCGGGAGGATCGGATACGCAGTATTTT. It translates to CASSFFPGLAGGSDTQYF.

The chain is built from TRBV4-2 and TRBJ2-3; 8 positions match TRBD2. Germline loops: CDR1 LGHNA, CDR2 YNFKEQ. This CDR3 contains 15 residues. After removal of 4 bases from V and 0 bases from J, the junction contained 3 bases not matched to a gene. CDR3 amino acids: CASSPSGRSTDTQYF. For the CDR3, the DNA is TGTGCCAGCAGCCCGAGCGGGAGAAGCACAGATACGCAGTATTTT.

This sequence joins TRBV7-8 and TRBJ2-5; D is unclear. In germline, CDR1 is SGHVS, CDR2 FQNEAQ. The CDR3 runs to 13 residues. The V gene lost 1 base and the J gene lost 3 bases, with 6 bases spanning the gap. DNA for the CDR3: TGTGCCAGCAGCTTAGTCCAGAAAGAGACCCAGTACTTC. Translating it yields CASSLVQKETQYF.

This clone has more than one count but fewer than ten. The chain employs TRBV12-3 or TRBV12-4 and TRBJ1-2, with a weak D call TRBD1 (5 bases). The germline V and J ends were trimmed by 6 bases and 4 bases, with 12 bases remaining between them. There are 13 residues in the CDR3. This CDR3 reads CASSSEGVYGYTF. In DNA form, the CDR3 reads TGTGCCAGCAGCTCGGAAGGGGTCTATGGCTACACCTTC.

The chain has TRBV7-6 and TRBJ1-1; weak D call: TRBD1 (6 bases). The CDR3 consists of 15 residues. Germline CDR1 is SGHVS and CDR2 is FNYEAQ. V was cut by 5 bases and J by 5 bases, with 18 bases left in between. The CDR3 reads CASSRVQGVPTEAFF. The CDR3 region has the DNA TGTGCCAGCAGCAGAGTACAGGGTGTCCCTACTGAAGCTTTCTTT. Looking up the rest from reference TRBV7-6 and TRBJ1-1 gives the full variable domain: GAGVSQSPRYKVTKRGQDVALRCDPISGHVSLYWYRQALGQGPEFLTYFNYEAQQDKSGLPNDRFSAERPEGSISTLTIQRTEQRDSAMYRCASSRVQGVPTEAFFGQGTRLTVV.

This rearrangement joins TRBV2 to TRBJ1-5; D perhaps matches TRBD1 (6 bases). The V and J ends lost 6 bases and 6 bases respectively, with 21 bases between them. This CDR3 spans 16 amino acids. From germline, CDR1 is SNHLY and CDR2 FYNNEI. CDR3 protein: CASSLRGGLYAQPQHF. The CDR3, as DNA: TGTGCCAGCAGCTTAAGAGGGGGTTTGTATGCTCAGCCCCAGCATTTT.

The CDR3 region has the DNA TGTGCCAGCAGCTACCGGGACACCCCCTACAATGAGCAGTTCTTC. It yields the protein CASSYRDTPYNEQFF. The rearrangement uses TRBV11-3 and TRBJ2-1; tentative D call: TRBD1 (6 bases). The V end was cut by 4 bases, the J end by 2 bases, with 12 bases between. The CDR3 is 15 amino acids. Germline values: CDR1 SGHNT, CDR2 YENEEA.

The rearrangement uses TRBV3-1 (or the pseudogene TRBV3-2) and TRBJ1-2; TRBD1 might be the D (6 bases). The germline V and J ends were trimmed by 1 base and 10 bases, with 16 bases remaining between them. Germline V gives CDR1 LGHDT, CDR2 YNNKEL (reference sequence). The length of the CDR3 is 14 residues. In nucleotides, the CDR3 is TGTGCCAGCAGCCAAGCCGGCCACCGGGGGGCCTACACCTTC. This encodes CASSQAGHRGAYTF.

The chain is built from TRBV14 and TRBJ2-1; D is possibly TRBD1 (6 bases). Germline V CDR1 and CDR2: SGHDN, FVKESK. The CDR3 consists of 16 residues. The germline V and J ends were trimmed by 3 bases and 5 bases, with 17 bases remaining between them. In nucleotides, the CDR3 is TGTGCCAGCAGCCAGTTACTAAAGGGGGAGAACAATGAGCAGTTCTTC. Its translation is CASSQLLKGENNEQFF.

This chain connects TRBV3-1 (or the pseudogene TRBV3-2) to TRBJ1-2; possible D gene TRBD1, 6 bases. Germline V gene lookup returns CDR1 LGHDT and CDR2 YNNKEL (reference sequence). Trimming removed 4 bases at V and 4 bases at J, with 13 bases between. This CDR3 has 14 residues. CDR3 DNA sequence: TGTGCCAGCAGCCGTCCAGGGGCCTTCTATGGCTACACCTTC. Translating it yields CASSRPGAFYGYTF.

This clone was detected only once. V is TRBV19 and J is TRBJ1-2; TRBD1 aligns across 10 bases. J was trimmed by 8 bases and V by 2 bases; bases with no gene match: 5. The CDR3 length is 14 residues. Germline V gene data show CDR1 as LNHDA and CDR2 as SQIVND (reference sequence). Here the CDR3 DNA reads TGTGCCAGTAGTATAAGGACAGGGGGGAAAGGCTACACCTTC. Translating it yields CASSIRTGGKGYTF.

This sequence joins TRBV25-1 and TRBJ2-1; TRBD1 might be the D (6 bases). This CDR3 comprises 12 residues. Germline CDR1 and CDR2: MGHDK and SYGVNS. Trimming cost V 2 bases and J 10 bases, with 9 bases left between them. CDR3 loop: CASSETTGEQFF. The CDR3 DNA reads TGTGCCAGCAGTGAAACGACAGGAGAGCAGTTCTTC.

The chain links TRBV2 to TRBJ2-7; D is perhaps TRBD1 (5 bases). Between the trimmed V and J ends, which lost 0 bases and 3 bases, there was a span of 12 bases. CDR1 is SNHLY and CDR2 is FYNNEI in the germline V gene. CDR3 length equals 15 residues. The CDR3 is CASSEATGTYYEQYF. CDR3 DNA: TGTGCCAGCAGTGAAGCTACAGGTACTTACTACGAGCAGTACTTC.

The chain joins TRBV18 to TRBJ2-7; 10 bases are shared with TRBD1. The CDR3 runs to 14 residues. Germline trimming cut 6 bases from V and 4 bases from J; bases unmatched to any gene: 6. CDR1 and CDR2 from the germline V gene are KGHSH and LQKENI. CDR3 nucleotides: TGTGCCAGCTCGACGGGACAGGGGTCGTACGAGCAGTACTTC. Its protein is CASSTGQGSYEQYF. Using reference TRBV18 and TRBJ2-7 for the parts outside the CDR3, the full variable domain is NAGVMQNPRHLVRRRGQEARLRCSPMKGHSHVYWYRQLPEEGLKFMVYLQKENIIDESGMPKERFSAEFPKEGPSILRIQQVVRGDSAAYFCASSTGQGSYEQYFGPGTRLTVT.

The chain employs TRBV5-6 and TRBJ1-2; 9 nucleotides align to TRBD1. The germline V gene has CDR1 SGHDT and CDR2 YYEEEE. V shed 5 bases, J shed 4 bases, and the junction held 3 bases outside the gene matches. CDR3 length: 13 amino acids. CDR3 coding DNA: TGTGCCAGCAGGACAGGGGGAATCTATGGCTACACCTTC. Its protein product is CASRTGGIYGYTF. The full variable domain, completed using reference TRBV5-6 and TRBJ1-2, is DAGVTQSPTHLIKTRGQQVTLRCSPKSGHDTVSWYQQALGQGPQFIFQYYEEEERQRGNFPDRFSGHQFPNYSSELNVNALLLGDSALYLCASRTGGIYGYTFGSGTRLTVV.

The chain uses TRBV6-5 and TRBJ2-5; D unclear. CDR3 length: 14 amino acids. Germline V gene lookup returns CDR1 MNHEY and CDR2 SVGAGI. Trimming shortened V by 0 bases and J by 5 bases, and 10 bases separated the two germline ends. Here the CDR3 reads CASSYSRSWETQYF. The CDR3, as DNA: TGTGCCAGCAGTTACTCTCGGTCCTGGGAGACCCAGTACTTC.

This chain connects TRBV5-4 to TRBJ2-1; D not resolved. With 4 bases removed from V and 6 bases from J, the gap between germline ends came to 17 bases. CDR1 and CDR2 from the germline V gene are SGHNT and YYREEE (reference sequence). The CDR3 loop spans 15 amino acids. The CDR3 region is CASSLKMRMGNEQFF. The CDR3 DNA reads as TGTGCCAGCAGCCTTAAGATGAGGATGGGCAATGAGCAGTTCTTC.

V and J are TRBV5-6 and TRBJ2-4; D is uncertain. The CDR3 is made up of 14 amino acids. The V end lost 3 bases, the J end lost 0 bases, and 7 bases lay between the germline ends. CDR1 SGHDT and CDR2 YYEEEE come from the germline V gene. CDR3 nucleotides: TGTGCCAGCAGCTGGTCAGGAGCCAAAAACATTCAGTACTTC. Encoded protein: CASSWSGAKNIQYF.